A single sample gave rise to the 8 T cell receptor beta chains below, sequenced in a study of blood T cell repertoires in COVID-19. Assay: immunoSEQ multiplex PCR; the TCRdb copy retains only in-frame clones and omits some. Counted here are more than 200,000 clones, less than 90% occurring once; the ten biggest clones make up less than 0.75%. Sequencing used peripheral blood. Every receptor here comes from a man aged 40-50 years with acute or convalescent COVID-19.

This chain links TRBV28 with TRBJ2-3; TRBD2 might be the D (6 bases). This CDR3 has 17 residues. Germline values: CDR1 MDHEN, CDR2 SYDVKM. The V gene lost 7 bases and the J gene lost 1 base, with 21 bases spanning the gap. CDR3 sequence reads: CASNRLEGRRGTDTQYF. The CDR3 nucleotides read TGTGCCAGCAACCGCCTTGAGGGGAGGAGGGGCACAGATACGCAGTATTTT.

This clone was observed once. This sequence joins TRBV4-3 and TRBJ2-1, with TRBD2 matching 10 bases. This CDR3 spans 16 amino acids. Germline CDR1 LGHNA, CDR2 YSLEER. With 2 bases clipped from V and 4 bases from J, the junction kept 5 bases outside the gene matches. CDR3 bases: TGCGCCAGCAGCCAATTACTAGCGGGAATATACAATGAGCAGTTCTTC. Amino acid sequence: CASSQLLAGIYNEQFF.

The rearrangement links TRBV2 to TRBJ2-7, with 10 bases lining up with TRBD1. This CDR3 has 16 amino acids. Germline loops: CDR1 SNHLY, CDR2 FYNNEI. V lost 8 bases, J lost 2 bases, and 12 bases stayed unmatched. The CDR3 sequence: CASPRTGGTLPYEQYF. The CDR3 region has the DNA TGTGCCAGCCCCAGGACAGGGGGGACCCTCCCCTACGAGCAGTACTTC.

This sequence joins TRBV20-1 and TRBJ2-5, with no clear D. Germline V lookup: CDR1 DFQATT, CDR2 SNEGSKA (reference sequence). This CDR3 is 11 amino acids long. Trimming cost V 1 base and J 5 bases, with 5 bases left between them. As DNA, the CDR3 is TGCAGTGCTAGAGCTCGGGAGACCCAGTACTTC. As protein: CSARARETQYF.

The DNA for the CDR3 is TGTGCCAGCAGCTTAGGTGCCGCGATAACCACAGATACGCAGTATTTT. Residues: CASSLGAAITTDTQYF. This sequence joins TRBV11-2 and TRBJ2-3, with no clear D. Trimming removed 1 base from V and 2 bases from J, with 13 bases in between. The germline V gene encodes CDR1 SGHAT and CDR2 FQNNGV. This CDR3 comprises 16 residues.

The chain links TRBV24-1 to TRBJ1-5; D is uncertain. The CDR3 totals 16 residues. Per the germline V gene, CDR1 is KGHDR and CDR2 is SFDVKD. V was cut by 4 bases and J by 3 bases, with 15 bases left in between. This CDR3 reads CATSDPGRQNNQPQHF. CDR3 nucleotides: TGTGCCACCAGTGACCCCGGGAGACAAAACAATCAGCCCCAGCATTTT.

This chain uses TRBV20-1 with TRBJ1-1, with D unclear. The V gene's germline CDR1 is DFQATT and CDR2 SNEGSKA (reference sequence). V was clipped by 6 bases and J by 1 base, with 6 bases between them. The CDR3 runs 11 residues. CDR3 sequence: CSAHGNTEAFF. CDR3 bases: TGCAGTGCCCACGGGAACACTGAAGCTTTCTTT.

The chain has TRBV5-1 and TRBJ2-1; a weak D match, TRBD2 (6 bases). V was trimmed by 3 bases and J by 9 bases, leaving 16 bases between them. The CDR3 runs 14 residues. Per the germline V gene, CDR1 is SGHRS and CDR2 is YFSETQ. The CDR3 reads CASSYPREAPEQFF. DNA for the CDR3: TGCGCCAGCAGCTACCCCAGGGAGGCGCCTGAGCAGTTCTTC.